A single T cell receptor (beta chain) is shown here with its context. The target antigen is unknown. These data originate in a study of T cell responses to AZD1222 COVID-19 vaccine. Study results and limitations: Per reports, nearly half of all spike-specific TCRs target regions that are unmutated in variants. Baseline serology detected seropositivity in only five to seven AZD1222 recipients. The sample set comprised mostly white British donors with more females, and clonal diversity was possibly underestimated.

Libraries were prepared by immunoSEQ multiplex PCR; TCRdb keeps only in-frame clonotypes and omits some of them. The data contain tens of thousands of clones, around 85% of them singletons. Germline loops: CDR1 SQVTM, CDR2 ANQGSEA. The CDR3 length is 10 residues. V dropped 4 bases and J dropped 7; count of bases not matched to a gene: 0. The receptor was derived from an adult in good health. This chain joins TRBV29-1 and TRBJ1-2; 7 nucleotides align to TRBD1. The sequencing here drew on peripheral blood, taken on day 0 of MenACWY control vaccination. CDR3 nucleotides: TGCAGCGTTGGACAGGGTGGCTACACCTTC. Translation: CSVGQGGYTF.